A single T cell receptor beta chain is shown here with its context. Its target is not known. These data come from a study of cytomegalovirus exposure and HLA in healthy donors. General observations from the study: A missense DCLRE1C variant was associated with V- and J-gene trimming of TCR beta chains in a later analysis, and an independent cohort replicated the association.

The PCR contained 60 Vbeta and 13 Jbeta primers. Study processing details: Roughly 10 million shared chains were among the approximately 76 million unique TCR beta chains that a later analysis counted. Repertoires were generated with immunoSEQ multiplex PCR, while TCRdb's copy carries only in-frame clones and drops some. V, J and clone size reflect that table, while D and trimming were determined from the DNA. Across under 200,000 clones, the top ten clones capture 6.5% of the sample. The CDR3 consists of 15 residues. The germline gives CDR1 SEHNR, CDR2 FQNEAQ (reference sequence). V was shortened by 2 bases and J by 1 base, with 9 bases between the two germline ends.

This rearrangement joins TRBV7-9 to TRBJ1-5, with D unclear. Sample: PBMCs. The sequence came from a man between 25 and 39 years old in good health and CMV-seronegative. CDR3 bases: TGTGCCAGCAGCTTATCGGGTGAGAGCAATCAGCCCCAGCATTTT. Translated, it gives CASSLSGESNQPQHF.